This TCR beta chain was obtained from a study of blood T cell repertoires in COVID-19. Overall study: Samples taken during acute and convalescent COVID-19 were collected in the United States, Italy and Spain. Sample material is recorded as cDNA or gDNA derived from T cells, B-cell-depleted T cells, or PBMCs.

Authors' methods: Cell counts per sample came from amplifying reference gene primers. Method: immunoSEQ multiplex PCR; TCRdb's copy keeps in-frame clones and lacks some. Clone size and V and J calls were adopted from that table, with D and trimming inferred from the DNA. The table lists 4,000 or so clones, around 93% of them singletons. The CDR3 contains 17 residues. Germline V gene data show CDR1 as SGDLS and CDR2 as YYNGEE. J gave up 0 bases and V 3 bases, and 8 bases lay outside the gene matches. The sequence was collected from a man over 45 with active COVID-19. The sample taken for sequencing was peripheral blood. V and J are TRBV9 and TRBJ1-3; 8 bases match TRBD1. CDR3 DNA sequence: TGTGCCAGCAGCGGAACCGGGACAGGAAGCTCTGGAAACACCATATATTTT. Its translation: CASSGTGTGSSGNTIYF.